This TCR beta chain was observed in a study of cytomegalovirus exposure and HLA in healthy donors. Amplification used 60 Vbeta primers and 13 Jbeta primers. The method was immunoSEQ multiplex PCR; TCRdb's version includes in-frame clones alone and lacks a portion of them. The repertoire holds approximately 110,000 clones, over 60% seen once, with about 5.2% in the top ten. The germline V and J ends were trimmed by 1 base and 6 bases, with 8 bases remaining between them. The CDR3 covers 13 residues. CDR1 and CDR2 from the germline V gene are SEHNR and FQNEAQ (reference sequence). This clone was seen just once. What it recognizes is unknown. Study conclusions and caveats: The study found most TCR sequences rare, yet found some public TCRs in many donors. The classifier was said to identify cytomegalovirus status with high specificity and sensitivity. Analysis was performed later, and it showed HLA-associated TCR beta chains to be more clonally expanded than equally common others.

The rearrangement joins TRBV7-9 to TRBJ2-3; the D is unclear. The sequence derives from a female donor in good health and CMV-seropositive. The sequenced material came from PBMCs. In DNA form, the CDR3 reads TGTGCCAGCAGCTTAGGCGGTTCGGATACGCAGTATTTT. It encodes CASSLGGSDTQYF.